Shown below are 12 T cell receptor beta chains from a single sample sequenced in a study of blood T cell repertoires in COVID-19. TCRdb's copy holds only in-frame clones and misses some; the assay was immunoSEQ multiplex PCR. The sample contains approximately 350,000 clones, 80% to 85% of which appear only once. The sequenced sample was PBMCs or T cells enriched from blood (not recorded which). Every receptor here comes from a woman aged 50 to 60 who had recovered from COVID-19.

A word on this clone: The same CDR3 also results from other DNA sequences found in this sample. The V call is TRBV10-3, the J call TRBJ1-3; maybe TRBD1 (5 bases). The CDR3 is 13 amino acids. CDR1 is ENHRY and CDR2 is SYGVKD in the germline V gene. V was clipped by 4 bases and J by 2 bases, with 6 bases between them. This CDR3 reads CAISGGPGNTIYF. The CDR3 bases are TGTGCCATCAGTGGGGGCCCTGGAAACACCATATATTTT.

CDR3 in amino acids: CASSPPIRGSGNTIYF. CDR3 coding DNA: TGTGCCAGCAGCCCTCCCATCAGGGGATCTGGAAACACCATATATTTT. The V call is TRBV7-9, the J call TRBJ1-3, with a tentative D call TRBD1 (6 bases). The V end lost 5 bases, the J end lost 1 base, and 15 bases lay between the germline ends. This CDR3 region has 16 residues. From germline, CDR1 is SEHNR and CDR2 FQNEAQ (reference sequence).

This clone was detected only once. The rearrangement links TRBV27 to TRBJ1-6; tentatively, D is TRBD1 (5 bases). Deletions cut 6 bases from V and 10 bases from J, with 16 bases between. Germline V lookup: CDR1 MNHEY, CDR2 SMNVEV (reference sequence). This CDR3 has 14 residues. This chain's CDR3 is CASRRGPGDSPLHF. DNA of the CDR3: TGTGCCAGCAGGCGGGGCCCGGGGGACTCACCCCTCCACTTT.

The count of this clone is one. The chain combines TRBV3-1 (or the pseudogene TRBV3-2) with TRBJ2-1; TRBD2 matches 8 bases. V dropped 2 bases and J dropped 4; count of bases not matched to a gene: 13. The V gene's germline CDR1 is LGHDT and CDR2 YNNKEL (reference sequence). This CDR3 spans 18 amino acids. Here the CDR3 reads CASSQSSVRASGYNEQFF. The CDR3 coding sequence is TGTGCCAGCAGCCAAAGTAGTGTTCGGGCTAGCGGGTACAATGAGCAGTTCTTC.

The genes are TRBV3-1 (or the pseudogene TRBV3-2) and TRBJ1-2; a weak D match, TRBD1 (6 bases). The V and J ends lost 3 bases and 8 bases respectively, with 13 bases between them. Germline V CDR1 and CDR2: LGHDT, YNNKEL (reference sequence). This CDR3 has 13 amino acids. CDR3 residues: CASSQLQGSGYTF. CDR3 coding DNA: TGTGCCAGCAGCCAGCTACAGGGTAGCGGCTACACCTTC.

This clone was detected many times. This rearrangement joins TRBV28 to TRBJ2-1; 7 positions match TRBD1. There are 15 residues in the CDR3. The germline CDR1 and CDR2 sequences are MDHEN and SYDVKM. The trim removed 5 bases at V and 0 bases at J, leaving 4 bases unmatched. The CDR3 region has the DNA TGTGCCAGCAGTCCGACAGGGAGCTCCTACAATGAGCAGTTCTTC. Translated: CASSPTGSSYNEQFF.

This chain joins TRBV27 and TRBJ1-6, with unresolved D. Germline V gives CDR1 MNHEY, CDR2 SMNVEV (reference sequence). V was shortened by 2 bases and J by 7 bases, with 12 bases between the two germline ends. The CDR3 sequence is 15 residues long. The CDR3 region has the DNA TGTGCCAGCAGTTTAATAGCCGTTCAAAATTCACCCCTCCACTTT. Translating gives CASSLIAVQNSPLHF.

This clone was seen only once. The sample contains more than one DNA sequence encoding this CDR3. J is TRBJ2-1 and V is TRBV7-2; D perhaps matches TRBD2 (6 bases). This CDR3 has 15 amino acids. Germline lookup yields CDR1 SGHTA and CDR2 FQGNSA. The germline V and J ends were trimmed by 6 bases and 4 bases, with 16 bases remaining between them. CDR3 in amino acids: CASSTAGSSYNEQFF. DNA of the CDR3: TGTGCCAGCAGTACAGCGGGTAGCTCTTACAATGAGCAGTTCTTC.

The chain employs TRBV4-2 and TRBJ1-4; possible D gene TRBD1, 5 bases. The CDR3 contains 16 residues. Germline loops: CDR1 LGHNA, CDR2 YNFKEQ. V was cut by 3 bases and J by 0 bases, with 11 bases left in between. The CDR3 reads CASSHLRQSTNEKLFF. The CDR3 DNA reads TGTGCCAGCAGCCACCTCCGACAGTCAACTAATGAAAAACTGTTTTTT.

The chain couples TRBV6-5 to TRBJ1-4, with 8 bases lining up with TRBD1. Germline CDR1 is MNHEY and CDR2 is SVGAGI. The CDR3 runs 14 residues. Trimming removed 8 bases from V and 4 bases from J; junction bases left unmatched: 6. In DNA, the CDR3 is TGTGCCAGCCTACAGGGGGTGATTAATGAAAAACTGTTTTTT. It specifies CASLQGVINEKLFF.

This clone has a single count. The chain is built from TRBV30 and TRBJ2-7; TRBD2 matches at 9 bases. After removal of 0 bases from V and 3 bases from J, the junction contained 3 bases not matched to a gene. The V gene's germline CDR1 is GTSNPN and CDR2 SVGIG (reference sequence). This CDR3 is 14 amino acids long. For the CDR3, the DNA is TGTGCCTGGAGTGTGCGGGAGGGGAACTACGAGCAGTACTTC. Translating it yields CAWSVREGNYEQYF.

This chain uses TRBV19 with TRBJ1-5; perhaps TRBD1 as D (6 bases). V was shortened by 1 base and J by 1 base, with 11 bases between the two germline ends. The length of the CDR3 is 16 residues. Germline loops: CDR1 LNHDA, CDR2 SQIVND (reference sequence). The CDR3 DNA reads as TGTGCCAGTAGTATAGCTTGGACAGCAAGCAATCAGCCCCAGCATTTT. Its protein is CASSIAWTASNQPQHF.